Following are 17 T cell receptor beta chains from one sample sequenced in a study of control samples from healthy donors and cancer patients. Data came from immunoSEQ multiplex PCR; TCRdb stores just in-frame clones and leaves some out. Among about 160,000 clones listed, more than 85% were seen once. Material for sequencing was blood. The receptors originated from a young woman in good health.

The rearrangement uses TRBV20-1 and TRBJ2-3; 8 nucleotides align to TRBD1. J lost 1 base, V lost 3 bases, and 12 bases had no gene match. Per germline, CDR1 DFQATT and CDR2 SNEGSKA (reference sequence). CDR3 size: 17 residues. For the CDR3, the DNA is TGCAGTGCTAGTTCAGGGGGCGGGGAGAGGGGCACAGATACGCAGTATTTT. It codes for CSASSGGGERGTDTQYF.

This chain links TRBV2 with TRBJ1-3; tentatively, D is TRBD1 (5 bases). This CDR3 spans 14 amino acids. CDR1 SNHLY and CDR2 FYNNEI come from the germline V gene. The V and J ends lost 2 bases and 4 bases respectively, with 9 bases between them. The CDR3 protein is CASSEPRAGNTIYF. The CDR3 nucleotides are TGTGCCAGCAGTGAACCCAGGGCGGGAAACACCATATATTTT.

The rearrangement uses TRBV28 and TRBJ1-2; D might be TRBD1 (5 bases). V was trimmed by 10 bases and J by 3 bases, leaving 12 bases between them. Germline V gene sequence: CDR1 MDHEN, CDR2 SYDVKM. This CDR3 has 12 residues. CDR3 DNA sequence: TGTGCCATTAAGAAAGGGGACTATGGCTACACCTTC. Translated, it gives CAIKKGDYGYTF.

J is TRBJ2-1 and V is TRBV6-6; D is possibly TRBD1 or TRBD2 (5 bases each). The V and J ends lost 7 bases and 1 base respectively, with 11 bases between them. Germline CDR1 MNHNY, CDR2 SVGAGI (reference sequence). This CDR3 spans 14 amino acids. CDR3: CASTGTFSYNEQFF. The CDR3, as DNA: TGTGCCAGCACAGGGACGTTTTCCTACAATGAGCAGTTCTTC.

J is TRBJ2-7 and V is TRBV10-3; the match to TRBD1 covers 9 bases. V trimming: 4 bases; J trimming: 0 bases; junction bases outside the gene matches: 13. The CDR3 extends over 18 amino acids. The germline V gene encodes CDR1 ENHRY and CDR2 SYGVKD. Here the CDR3 reads CAISGGTGKVGRSYEQYF. The CDR3 DNA reads TGTGCCATCAGTGGGGGGACAGGGAAGGTCGGTCGCTCCTACGAGCAGTACTTC.

The CDR3 nucleotides read TGTGCCAGCAGCTTATGGACCGCATACGAGCAGTACTTC. It encodes CASSLWTAYEQYF. The genes are TRBV11-2 and TRBJ2-7; D not resolved. CDR1 SGHAT and CDR2 FQNNGV come from the germline V gene. With 2 bases removed from V and 4 bases from J, the gap between germline ends came to 9 bases. The length of the CDR3 is 13 residues.

For this clone: At one end the junction does not follow the germline gene, possibly because of a read error. The chain couples TRBV15 to TRBJ2-3, with 7 bases matching TRBD2. Looked up from germline, CDR1 is LNHNV and CDR2 is YYDKDF (reference sequence). There are 16 residues in the CDR3. CDR3 nucleotide sequence: TGTGCCACCAGCAGAGATCTTAGCGGGTCCACAGATGCGCAGTATTTT. Its translation is CATSRDLSGSTDAQYF.

The CDR3 DNA is TGTGCCAGCAGTGAAGTCACAGATACGCAGTATTTT. This gives the protein CASSEVTDTQYF. V gene TRBV6-1 combines with J gene TRBJ2-3, with D uncertain. The length of the CDR3 is 12 residues. Germline assignment: CDR1 MNHNS and CDR2 SASEGT. Between the trimmed V and J ends, which lost 1 base and 2 bases, there was a span of 1 base.

This clone was recorded once. This sequence joins TRBV5-1 and TRBJ2-2, with D perhaps TRBD1 or TRBD2 (5 bases each). The germline gives CDR1 SGHRS, CDR2 YFSETQ. With 2 bases removed from V and 6 bases from J, the gap between germline ends came to 11 bases. The CDR3 has 14 amino acids. CDR3 bases: TGCGCCAGCAGCTTCGGGGACGTATCCGGGGAGCTGTTTTTT. Its protein product is CASSFGDVSGELFF.

This chain joins TRBV5-1 and TRBJ2-3, with D perhaps matching TRBD2 (5 bases). Germline V gene lookup returns CDR1 SGHRS and CDR2 YFSETQ. The V and J ends lost 0 bases and 0 bases respectively, with 11 bases between them. The CDR3 consists of 16 residues. CDR3 DNA sequence: TGCGCCAGCAGCTTGGGGAGCGGTCCTAGCACAGATACGCAGTATTTT. It codes for CASSLGSGPSTDTQYF.

The chain combines TRBV19 with TRBJ1-1; TRBD1 might be the D (5 bases). This CDR3 region has 11 residues. V lost 7 bases and J 6 bases, leaving 9 bases between the germline ends. Per the germline V gene, CDR1 is LNHDA and CDR2 is SQIVND (reference sequence). CDR3 DNA sequence: TGTGCCAGTAAACAGGAGGCTGAAGCTTTCTTT. Protein: CASKQEAEAFF. Full variable domain (remainder filled in from reference TRBV19 and TRBJ1-1): DGGITQSPKYLFRKEGQNVTLSCEQNLNHDAMYWYRQDPGQGLRLIYYSQIVNDFQKGDIAEGYSVSREKKESFPLTVTSAQKNPTAFYLCASKQEAEAFFGQGTRLTVV.

This sequence joins TRBV5-1 and TRBJ2-2, with D possibly being TRBD2 (6 bases). Germline-derived CDR1 and CDR2 are SGHRS and YFSETQ. Trimming removed 2 bases at V and 7 bases at J, with 18 bases between. The CDR3 consists of 16 residues. The CDR3 loop reads CASSFRESWSDGELFF. The DNA for the CDR3 is TGCGCCAGCAGCTTTCGGGAGTCGTGGTCGGACGGGGAGCTGTTTTTT. Looking up the rest from reference TRBV5-1 and TRBJ2-2 gives the full variable domain: KAGVTQTPRYLIKTRGQQVTLSCSPISGHRSVSWYQQTPGQGLQFLFEYFSETQRNKGNFPGRFSGRQFSNSRSEMNVSTLELGDSALYLCASSFRESWSDGELFFGEGSRLTVL.

The chain is built from TRBV30 and TRBJ2-1; D gene ambiguous. V was shortened by 0 bases and J by 12 bases, with 12 bases between the two germline ends. Germline V gives CDR1 GTSNPN, CDR2 SVGIG (reference sequence). The CDR3 extends over 12 amino acids. CDR3 in DNA: TGTGCCTGGAGTGTACTGGGATTTGGGCAGTTCTTC. As protein: CAWSVLGFGQFF.

This clone came up once. V gene TRBV12-3 or TRBV12-4 combines with J gene TRBJ1-1; D gene uncertain. The V end was cut by 3 bases, the J end by 5 bases, with 10 bases between. The CDR3 is made up of 13 amino acids. As DNA, the CDR3 is TGTGCCAGCAGTTTTAATGGGAGGACTGAAGCTTTCTTT. Its protein is CASSFNGRTEAFF.

The chain links TRBV2 to TRBJ1-1; D unresolved. Germline-derived CDR1 and CDR2 are SNHLY and FYNNEI. Trimming removed 1 base from V and 11 bases from J, with 14 bases in between. CDR3 length: 13 residues. The CDR3 region is CASSEGGTPGAFF. The DNA of the CDR3 is TGTGCCAGCAGTGAAGGCGGCACCCCTGGGGCTTTCTTT.

The chain employs TRBV12-5 and TRBJ1-5; 9 nucleotides line up with TRBD1. This CDR3 region has 18 residues. V shed 1 base, J shed 3 bases, and the junction held 10 bases outside the gene matches. Germline V lookup: CDR1 LGHNT, CDR2 FRNRAP. The CDR3 nucleotides are TGTGCTAGTGGTTTGGCCGGGACAGGGTTCGGGAACAATCAGCCCCAGCATTTT. This sequence encodes CASGLAGTGFGNNQPQHF.

As DNA, the CDR3 is TGTGCCAGTAGCCACAGGGGCCTGAACACTGAAGCTTTCTTT. Amino acids: CASSHRGLNTEAFF. V and J are TRBV19 and TRBJ1-1, with 7 bases that match TRBD1. Germline CDR1 and CDR2: LNHDA and SQIVND (reference sequence). CDR3 size: 14 residues. The V gene end was trimmed by 6 bases and the J gene end by 0 bases; junction bases not matched to a gene: 4.